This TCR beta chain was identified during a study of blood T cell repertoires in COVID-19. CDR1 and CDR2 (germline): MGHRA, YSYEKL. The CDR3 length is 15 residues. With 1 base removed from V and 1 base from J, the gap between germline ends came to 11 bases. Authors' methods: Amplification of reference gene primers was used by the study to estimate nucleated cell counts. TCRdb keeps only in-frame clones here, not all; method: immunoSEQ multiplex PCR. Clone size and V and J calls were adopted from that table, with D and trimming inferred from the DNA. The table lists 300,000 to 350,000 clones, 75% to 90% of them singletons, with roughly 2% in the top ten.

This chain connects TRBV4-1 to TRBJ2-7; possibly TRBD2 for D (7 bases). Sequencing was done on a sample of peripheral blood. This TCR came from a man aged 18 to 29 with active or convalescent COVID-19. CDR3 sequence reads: CASSQAGGRSYEQYF. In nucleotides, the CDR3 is TGCGCCAGCAGCCAAGCGGGGGGCCGATCCTACGAGCAGTACTTC.